This entry lists 14 T cell receptor beta chains sequenced from one sample in a study of a mutant IDH1 vaccine in newly diagnosed glioma. Their cognate antigens are unknown. Clones were read by immunoSEQ multiplex PCR, and TCRdb kept only the in-frame ones, dropping some. The sample consists of roughly 40,000 clones, more than 85% of them appearing once. Time point defined: week 5, during vaccination. With topical imiquimod, each dose of the vaccine consisted of 300 ug of mutant IDH1 20-mer peptide. Specimen: PBMCs, collected from a glioma patient whose treatment included an IDH1 peptide vaccine. The receptors were gathered from a man aged 45 to 65 with glioma.

The chain recombines TRBV12-5 with TRBJ2-3, with D perhaps given as TRBD1 or TRBD2 (5 bases each). V shed 6 bases and J shed 2 bases, with 18 bases lying between them. The CDR3 spans 16 residues. CDR1 and CDR2 from the germline V gene are LGHNT and FRNRAP. The CDR3 is CASGTNARGTTDTQYF. In DNA, the CDR3 is TGTGCTAGTGGCACCAACGCCCGAGGGACCACAGATACGCAGTATTTT.

This rearrangement joins TRBV7-2 to TRBJ2-1, with TRBD2 as a possible D gene (6 bases). The CDR3 is made up of 15 amino acids. Germline-derived CDR1 and CDR2 are SGHTA and FQGNSA. V was shortened by 5 bases and J by 4 bases, with 15 bases between the two germline ends. Written as DNA, the CDR3 is TGTGCCAGCAGCCCGCGGGACGAGACTTACAATGAGCAGTTCTTC. This encodes CASSPRDETYNEQFF.

This clone turned up a few times. The chain joins TRBV7-8 to TRBJ1-4; D not resolved. V lost 5 bases, J lost 10 bases, and 14 bases lay in between. The germline V gene encodes CDR1 SGHVS and CDR2 FQNEAQ. The CDR3 sequence is 13 residues long. CDR3 DNA: TGTGCCAGCAGCCCCCCGGGAGGTGGAAAACTGTTTTTT. It yields the protein CASSPPGGGKLFF.

The chain joins TRBV7-9 to TRBJ2-7, with 8 bases identical to TRBD1. The CDR3 has 15 residues. Germline values: CDR1 SEHNR, CDR2 FQNEAQ (reference sequence). The ends lost 4 bases at V and 6 bases at J; junction bases unmatched: 11. This CDR3 reads CASSSTDREPLEQYF. CDR3 in DNA: TGTGCCAGCAGCTCCACGGACAGGGAGCCGCTCGAGCAGTACTTC.

The V and J genes are TRBV15 and TRBJ1-1; TRBD1 is a possible D gene (6 bases). Trimming shortened V by 2 bases and J by 5 bases, and 6 bases separated the two germline ends. The CDR3 has 12 residues. Looked up from germline, CDR1 is LNHNV and CDR2 is YYDKDF (reference sequence). The CDR3 loop reads CATSRQGTEAFF. The DNA of the CDR3 is TGTGCCACCAGCAGACAGGGGACTGAAGCTTTCTTT.

The V gene is TRBV30, the J gene TRBJ2-7; D is undetermined. This CDR3 spans 15 amino acids. V lost 0 bases and J 2 bases, leaving 14 bases between the germline ends. Germline CDR1 and CDR2: GTSNPN and SVGIG (reference sequence). The CDR3 sequence: CAWSVKGSGPYEQYF. CDR3 bases: TGTGCCTGGAGTGTAAAAGGATCGGGTCCCTACGAGCAGTACTTC. Full variable domain (remainder filled in from reference TRBV30 and TRBJ2-7): SQTIHQWPATLVQPVGSPLSLECTVEGTSNPNLYWYRQAAGRGLQLLFYSVGIGQISSEVPQNLSASRPQDRQFILSSKKLLLSDSGFYLCAWSVKGSGPYEQYFGPGTRLTVT.

This chain links TRBV5-1 with TRBJ2-1; 9 bases line up with TRBD1. V trimming: 3 bases; J trimming: 6 bases; junction bases outside the gene matches: 4. The CDR3 covers 14 residues. In germline, CDR1 is SGHRS, CDR2 YFSETQ. CDR3 DNA sequence: TGCGCCAGCAGCTCCTGGACAGGGGCCAATGAGCAGTTCTTC. The encoded protein is CASSSWTGANEQFF. Full variable domain (remainder filled in from reference TRBV5-1 and TRBJ2-1): KAGVTQTPRYLIKTRGQQVTLSCSPISGHRSVSWYQQTPGQGLQFLFEYFSETQRNKGNFPGRFSGRQFSNSRSEMNVSTLELGDSALYLCASSSWTGANEQFFGPGTRLTVL.

The chain has TRBV6-6 and TRBJ1-4, with D hard to call. The CDR3 spans 16 residues. V lost 1 base and J 7 bases, leaving 16 bases between the germline ends. The germline CDR1 and CDR2 sequences are MNHNY and SVGAGI (reference sequence). The DNA of the CDR3 is TGTGCCAGCAGTTACTATTATTCGGAAGGTCTTGAAAAACTGTTTTTT. Encoded protein: CASSYYYSEGLEKLFF.

J is TRBJ2-5 and V is TRBV10-2; D ambiguous. Germline CDR1 WSHSY, CDR2 SAAADI. V dropped 5 bases and J dropped 4 bases, with 8 bases sitting between them. The CDR3 length is 12 residues. The CDR3 loop is CASSQRGETQYF. Written as DNA, the CDR3 is TGCGCCAGCAGTCAGAGAGGAGAGACCCAGTACTTC.

This chain connects TRBV5-3 to TRBJ1-2; 7 bases align to TRBD1. TRBV5-3 is given ORF status, its function remaining uncertain. The CDR3 is made up of 16 amino acids. V dropped 2 bases and J dropped 4; count of bases not matched to a gene: 11. CDR3 nucleotides: TGTGCCAGAAGCTTCTACAGGGGCGGGACCCTCTATGGCTACACCTTC. This gives the protein CARSFYRGGTLYGYTF.

V usage is TRBV10-2 and J usage is TRBJ2-7; perhaps TRBD1 as D (6 bases). CDR1 WSHSY and CDR2 SAAADI come from the germline V gene. The CDR3 has 13 residues. V was cut by 5 bases and J by 2 bases, with 10 bases left in between. This CDR3 is CASSLEGAYEQYF. CDR3 DNA: TGCGCCAGCAGTTTAGAGGGGGCCTACGAGCAGTACTTC.

The CDR3 DNA reads TGTGCCAGCAGCTGGCTCGGGCAGACCCAAGAGACCCAGTACTTC. Its translation is CASSWLGQTQETQYF. This rearrangement joins TRBV6-6 to TRBJ2-5, with D unclear. The CDR3 has 15 residues. Germline CDR1 is MNHNY and CDR2 is SVGAGI (reference sequence). The V end lost 6 bases, the J end lost 1 base, and 15 bases lay between the germline ends.

The chain employs TRBV9 and TRBJ2-5; the match to TRBD1 covers 9 bases. CDR3 size: 15 residues. Losses at the gene ends were 1 base for V and 5 bases for J; bases not matched to a gene: 6. Germline V gives CDR1 SGDLS, CDR2 YYNGEE. The CDR3 sequence: CASSVIPGQGETQYF. Here the CDR3 DNA reads TGTGCCAGCAGCGTAATCCCAGGACAGGGGGAGACCCAGTACTTC.

V usage is TRBV29-1 and J usage is TRBJ2-3; a possible D gene is TRBD1 (5 bases). The CDR3 sequence is 14 residues long. The germline V gene has CDR1 SQVTM and CDR2 ANQGSEA. V lost 6 bases to trimming and J lost 3 bases, with 16 bases between them. The CDR3 DNA follows: TGCAGCGTCCAGGGTTTCACCAGAACAGATACGCAGTATTTT. It yields the protein CSVQGFTRTDTQYF.